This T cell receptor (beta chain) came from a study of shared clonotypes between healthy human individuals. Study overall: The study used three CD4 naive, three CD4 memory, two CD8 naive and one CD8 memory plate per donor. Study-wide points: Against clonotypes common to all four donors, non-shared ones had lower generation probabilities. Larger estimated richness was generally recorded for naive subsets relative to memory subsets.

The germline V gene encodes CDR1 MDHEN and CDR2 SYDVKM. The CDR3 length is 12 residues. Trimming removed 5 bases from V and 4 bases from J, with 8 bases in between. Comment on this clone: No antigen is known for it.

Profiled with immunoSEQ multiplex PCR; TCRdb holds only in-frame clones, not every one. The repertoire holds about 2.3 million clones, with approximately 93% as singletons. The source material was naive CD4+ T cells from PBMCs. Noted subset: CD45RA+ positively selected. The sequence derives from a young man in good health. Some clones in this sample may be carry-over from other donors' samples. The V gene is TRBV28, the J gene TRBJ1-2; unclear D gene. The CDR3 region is CASSPRTYGYTF. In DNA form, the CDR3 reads TGTGCCAGCAGTCCCCGGACCTATGGCTACACCTTC.